The 5 T cell receptor beta chains given below trace back to one sample, sequenced in a study of T-cell memory formation after mild COVID-19. TCRdb passed the 5' RACE reads through MiXCR, listing each CDR3 protein once. The table includes 380,000 or so distinct CDR3 sequences, roughly an eighth detected once. The specimen sequenced was PBMCs or a T cell subset sorted from them (not recorded which). These receptors originate from a man aged 18 to 35 who had mild COVID-19 (a few samples of this study predate the infection). Cell type and time point are not known.

This clonotype appeared a few times. V gene TRBV7-9 combines with J gene TRBJ2-2; no reliable D call. Trimming took 6 bases from V and 3 from J, leaving 8 bases between them. The germline gives CDR1 SEHNR, CDR2 FQNEAQ (reference sequence). This CDR3 has 13 residues. CDR3 nucleotides: TGTGCCAGCAGTCCTACTCACACCGGGGAGCTGTTTTTT. Translating gives CASSPTHTGELFF. The entire variable domain, with the rest obtained from reference TRBV7-9 and TRBJ2-2, is as follows: DTGVSQNPRHKITKRGQNVTFRCDPISEHNRLYWYRQTLGQGPEFLTYFQNEAQLEKSRLLSDRFSAERPKGSFSTLEIQRTEQGDSAMYLCASSPTHTGELFFGEGSRLTVL.

This clonotype was picked up many times. The V call is TRBV6-2 or TRBV6-3, the J call TRBJ1-1; the D is unclear. The CDR3 consists of 11 residues. V was shortened by 6 bases and J by 3 bases, with 5 bases between the two germline ends. The V gene's germline CDR1 is MNHEY and CDR2 SVGEGT. This chain's CDR3 is CASSQYTEAFF. CDR3 DNA: TGTGCCAGCAGCCAGTACACTGAAGCTTTCTTT.

This clonotype has just a few counts. The chain carries TRBV18 and TRBJ2-2; D tentatively fits TRBD1 or TRBD2 (5 bases each). V was trimmed by 0 bases and J by 4 bases, leaving 9 bases between them. The germline gives CDR1 KGHSH, CDR2 LQKENI. The CDR3 consists of 15 residues. Written as DNA, the CDR3 is TGTGCCAGCTCACCACCAATCGGGGCCACCGGGGAGCTGTTTTTT. It encodes CASSPPIGATGELFF. Full variable domain (rest looked up from reference TRBV18 and TRBJ2-2): NAGVMQNPRHLVRRRGQEARLRCSPMKGHSHVYWYRQLPEEGLKFMVYLQKENIIDESGMPKERFSAEFPKEGPSILRIQQVVRGDSAAYFCASSPPIGATGELFFGEGSRLTVL.

The gene calls are TRBV7-3 and TRBJ2-3; possible D gene TRBD1, 5 bases. V was clipped by 5 bases and J by 5 bases, with 11 bases between them. The V gene's germline CDR1 is SGHTA and CDR2 FQGTGA. The CDR3 spans 13 residues. The chain's CDR3 is CASSSNQGDTQYF. The CDR3 DNA is TGTGCCAGCAGCAGTAACCAGGGAGATACGCAGTATTTT. Based on the CDR3 plus reference TRBV7-3 and TRBJ2-3, the full variable domain is GAGVSQTPSNKVTEKGKYVELRCDPISGHTALYWYRQSLGQGPEFLIYFQGTGAADDSGLPNDRFFAVRPEGSVSTLKIQRTERGDSAVYLCASSSNQGDTQYFGPGTRLTVL.

This clonotype was picked up a small number of times. The chain joins TRBV2 to TRBJ2-7; D remains ambiguous. This CDR3 is 21 amino acids long. The V gene lost 5 bases and the J gene lost 0 bases, with 32 bases spanning the gap. CDR1 and CDR2 (germline): SNHLY, FYNNEI. CDR3 sequence: CASSPSRWQEPLQPPSYEQYV. The CDR3 coding sequence is TGTGCCAGCAGTCCCAGCCGGTGGCAGGAACCACTTCAGCCTCCCTCCTACGAGCAGTACGTC.